The 27 T cell receptor beta chains reported below all come from one sample, sequenced in a study of blood T cell repertoires in COVID-19. The method was immunoSEQ multiplex PCR; TCRdb's version includes in-frame clones alone and lacks a portion of them. The sample has about 120,000 clones, around 89% seen once. Sequenced: peripheral blood. The receptors were gathered from a human donor with acute or convalescent COVID-19. The donor label of this sample is uncertain.

As for this clone: At one boundary the junction diverges from the germline segment, which might be a read error. The J gene is TRBJ1-1, the V gene TRBV12-3 or TRBV12-4, with TRBD1 as a possible D gene (6 bases). The CDR3 covers 13 residues. CDR3 region: CASRLGQLQEAFF. CDR3 nucleotide sequence: TGTGCCAGCAGATTAGGACAGCTCCAAGAAGCTTTCTTT.

In this sample, this clone turned up once. The chain combines TRBV11-2 with TRBJ2-5; D might be TRBD2 (5 bases). The CDR3 contains 16 residues. Trimming shortened V by 2 bases and J by 1 base, and 14 bases separated the two germline ends. CDR1 is SGHAT and CDR2 is FQNNGV in the germline V gene. CDR3 in DNA: TGTGCCAGCAGCTTATACGGGAACCCGGGCCAAGAGACCCAGTACTTC. Translating gives CASSLYGNPGQETQYF.

The genes are TRBV27 and TRBJ2-1; TRBD2 matches at 8 bases. The length of the CDR3 is 13 residues. Germline loops: CDR1 MNHEY, CDR2 SMNVEV (reference sequence). Trimming cost V 8 bases and J 9 bases; bases outside gene matches: 9. The CDR3 nucleotides read TGTGCCAGCCCCGGGAGCGGGAGTGGTGAGCAGTTCTTC. Translating gives CASPGSGSGEQFF.

This clone appeared a single time. The rearrangement joins TRBV7-3 to TRBJ2-1; 12 positions agree with TRBD2. Germline-derived CDR1 and CDR2 are SGHTA and FQGTGA. V lost 5 bases and J lost 6; bases outside the gene matches: 8. CDR3 length: 16 amino acids. CDR3 nucleotides: TGTGCCAGCAGCCCCCCATCTAGCGGGAGGGCCAATGAGCAGTTCTTC. Translation: CASSPPSSGRANEQFF.

V and J are TRBV27 and TRBJ2-6, with D maybe TRBD1 (5 bases). CDR1 MNHEY and CDR2 SMNVEV come from the germline V gene (reference sequence). The CDR3 loop spans 15 amino acids. V was cut by 1 base and J by 4 bases, with 8 bases left in between. CDR3 DNA sequence: TGTGCCAGCAGTTTATTGACAGCCGGGGCCAACGTCCTGACTTTC. This encodes CASSLLTAGANVLTF.

The chain couples TRBV28 to TRBJ2-3; tentative D call: TRBD1 (5 bases). The CDR3 is 15 residues long. Trimming took off 3 bases at V and 4 bases at J, with 14 bases between the two ends. Germline CDR1 reads MDHEN; CDR2 reads SYDVKM. This CDR3 reads CASSFRSRVSDTQYF. The CDR3 DNA sequence: TGTGCCAGCAGTTTTAGGAGCAGGGTCTCAGATACGCAGTATTTT.

The V call is TRBV20-1, the J call TRBJ2-1, with a possible D match to TRBD2 (6 bases). The CDR3 runs to 15 residues. Germline loops: CDR1 DFQATT, CDR2 SNEGSKA (reference sequence). Between the trimmed V and J ends, which lost 3 bases and 1 base, there was a span of 13 bases. Written as DNA, the CDR3 is TGCAGTGCTAGTGGGCCGGGACTTTCCTACAATGAGCAGTTCTTC. As protein: CSASGPGLSYNEQFF.

The chain employs TRBV3-1 (or the pseudogene TRBV3-2) and TRBJ1-5; D is undetermined. The CDR3 runs 13 residues. Germline V gene sequence: CDR1 LGHDT, CDR2 YNNKEL (reference sequence). Trimming stripped 5 bases from V and 9 bases from J, with 14 bases between. The CDR3 sequence is CASSVSERVPQHF. The CDR3 nucleotides are TGTGCCAGCAGCGTATCGGAGCGGGTGCCCCAGCATTTT.

This chain connects TRBV28 to TRBJ2-3; D is uncertain. CDR3 length equals 12 residues. The V gene lost 2 bases and the J gene lost 8 bases, with 8 bases spanning the gap. Germline-derived CDR1 and CDR2 are MDHEN and SYDVKM. CDR3 DNA sequence: TGTGCCAGCAGTTTAGTAGCAAGTACGCAGTATTTT. It specifies CASSLVASTQYF.

The chain links TRBV19 to TRBJ1-2, with 8 bases matching TRBD1. V was clipped by 2 bases and J by 4 bases; unmatched bases: 9. The CDR3 has 16 amino acids. The germline V gene encodes CDR1 LNHDA and CDR2 SQIVND (reference sequence). The CDR3 DNA is TGTGCCAGTAGTATAACGGCAGCAGGGGGCGGCTATGGCTACACCTTC. Protein sequence: CASSITAAGGGYGYTF. Filled out from reference TRBV19 and TRBJ1-2, the complete variable domain reads DGGITQSPKYLFRKEGQNVTLSCEQNLNHDAMYWYRQDPGQGLRLIYYSQIVNDFQKGDIAEGYSVSREKKESFPLTVTSAQKNPTAFYLCASSITAAGGGYGYTFGSGTRLTVV.

The CDR3 is CASRSAGADEKLFF. The DNA for the CDR3 is TGTGCCAGCAGATCCGCAGGGGCTGATGAAAAACTGTTTTTT. This chain connects TRBV6-5 to TRBJ1-4; D perhaps matches TRBD1 (6 bases). The germline CDR1 and CDR2 sequences are MNHEY and SVGAGI. The CDR3 loop spans 14 amino acids. Deletions cut 6 bases from V and 6 bases from J, with 14 bases between.

The genes are TRBV25-1 and TRBJ2-7; TRBD1 agrees at 7 bases. Trimming at V came to 5 bases and at J to 4 bases, leaving 11 bases not matched to a gene. The CDR3 has 15 amino acids. The germline gives CDR1 MGHDK, CDR2 SYGVNS. CDR3 protein: CASSKPGTADYEQYF. CDR3 DNA sequence: TGTGCCAGCAGTAAACCCGGGACAGCGGATTACGAGCAGTACTTC.

The table lists this clone with a few counts. V is TRBV4-2 and J is TRBJ2-4; D might be TRBD1 (5 bases). V was pared by 0 bases and J by 6 bases, with 15 bases between. This CDR3 spans 16 amino acids. Germline V gene data show CDR1 as LGHNA and CDR2 as YNFKEQ. CDR3 region: CASSQDGAQGGNIQYF. CDR3 nucleotide sequence: TGTGCCAGCAGCCAAGATGGGGCTCAGGGTGGAAACATTCAGTACTTC.

As for this clone: Other nucleotide sequences from this sample produce the same CDR3. The genes are TRBV7-2 and TRBJ1-4; D gene ambiguous. Trimming shortened V by 5 bases and J by 5 bases, and 9 bases separated the two germline ends. Germline CDR1 reads SGHTA; CDR2 reads FQGNSA. The CDR3 is made up of 13 amino acids. The CDR3 spells CASSLGPNEKLFF. The CDR3 nucleotides are TGTGCCAGCAGCCTAGGGCCCAATGAAAAACTGTTTTTT.

V usage is TRBV30 and J usage is TRBJ1-5; D possibly corresponds to TRBD1 (5 bases). This CDR3 has 15 residues. Trimming shortened V by 5 bases and J by 0 bases, and 14 bases separated the two germline ends. Germline assignment: CDR1 GTSNPN and CDR2 SVGIG (reference sequence). The CDR3 sequence is CAWRPGHLSNQPQHF. The CDR3 bases are TGTGCCTGGCGCCCCGGACACCTTAGCAATCAGCCCCAGCATTTT.

This clone appeared a single time. CDR3 sequence (DNA): TGTGCCACCGGGACTAGCAGGGGCGACGAGCAGTACTTC. It is translated as CATGTSRGDEQYF. V and J are TRBV10-3 and TRBJ2-7, with 9 bases lining up with TRBD2. The CDR3 runs 13 residues. The V gene end was trimmed by 10 bases and the J gene end by 5 bases; junction bases not matched to a gene: 9. Per the germline V gene, CDR1 is ENHRY and CDR2 is SYGVKD.

The J gene is TRBJ2-1, the V gene TRBV3-1 (or the pseudogene TRBV3-2), with 8 positions matching TRBD1. This CDR3 has 14 residues. V dropped 6 bases and J dropped 4; count of bases not matched to a gene: 5. CDR1 and CDR2 (germline): LGHDT, YNNKEL (reference sequence). In DNA, the CDR3 is TGTGCCAGCAGTCAGGGGGCGCCGTACAATGAGCAGTTCTTC. This encodes CASSQGAPYNEQFF.

A few counts support this clone. The chain combines TRBV18 with TRBJ1-2, with 8 bases aligning to TRBD1. Trimming at V came to 6 bases and at J to 3 bases, leaving 3 bases not matched to a gene. This CDR3 is 13 amino acids long. Germline CDR1 KGHSH, CDR2 LQKENI. The chain's CDR3 is CASSATGDYGYTF. The DNA for the CDR3 is TGTGCCAGCTCGGCGACAGGGGACTATGGCTACACCTTC.

This rearrangement joins TRBV2 to TRBJ1-2; maybe TRBD1 (5 bases). Germline assignment: CDR1 SNHLY and CDR2 FYNNEI. V was pared by 7 bases and J by 8 bases, with 20 bases between. This CDR3 is 14 amino acids long. CDR3 sequence reads: CASTPNGGTGGYTF. The CDR3 bases are TGTGCCAGCACTCCAAACGGGGGAACGGGGGGCTACACCTTC. The variable domain in full, with the rest retrieved from reference TRBV2 and TRBJ1-2, is EPEVTQTPSHQVTQMGQEVILRCVPISNHLYFYWYRQILGQKVEFLVSFYNNEISEKSEIFDDQFSVERPDGSNFTLKIRSTKLEDSAMYFCASTPNGGTGGYTFGSGTRLTVV.

This clone was counted a single time. The DNA for the CDR3 is TGTGCCTGGAGTGCAGGTCAGTCTGGGGCCAACGTCCTGACTTTC. Amino acids: CAWSAGQSGANVLTF. This sequence joins TRBV30 and TRBJ2-6; D remains unclear. The germline gives CDR1 GTSNPN, CDR2 SVGIG (reference sequence). Deletions cut 1 base from V and 1 base from J, with 8 bases between. This CDR3 spans 15 amino acids.

The rearrangement joins TRBV6-5 to TRBJ1-6; D call uncertain. This CDR3 region has 16 residues. Germline CDR1 reads MNHEY; CDR2 reads SVGAGI. V lost 0 bases, J lost 0 bases, and 6 bases lay in between. CDR3 residues: CASSYSSFSYNSPLHF. CDR3 bases: TGTGCCAGCAGTTACTCGAGCTTCTCCTATAATTCACCCCTCCACTTT.

This chain uses TRBV4-1 with TRBJ1-5; TRBD1 aligns across 7 bases. The V segment lost 2 bases and the J segment 7 bases; nucleotides outside the gene matches: 17. This CDR3 comprises 18 residues. CDR1 is MGHRA, CDR2 YSYEKL, per germline. The CDR3 nucleotides read TGCGCCAGCAGCCAACAAGCAGTCACCGACAGGGCAGGCCAGCCCCAGCATTTT. Amino acid sequence: CASSQQAVTDRAGQPQHF.

This chain links TRBV6-5 with TRBJ2-7, with D tentatively TRBD1 (6 bases). Germline CDR1 reads MNHEY; CDR2 reads SVGAGI. The V end was cut by 6 bases, the J end by 3 bases, with 15 bases between. This CDR3 comprises 14 residues. The CDR3 nucleotides read TGTGCCAGCAGGGGGGCAGGGACGAACTACGAGCAGTACTTC. It specifies CASRGAGTNYEQYF.

As DNA, the CDR3 is TGTGCCAGCAGTTACTGGGACTCTCAGGGCGGGGAGCTGTTTTTT. Translation: CASSYWDSQGGELFF. The chain has TRBV6-5 and TRBJ2-2; the D gene is possibly TRBD2 (6 bases). Germline CDR1 and CDR2: MNHEY and SVGAGI. V was trimmed by 1 base and J by 7 bases, leaving 13 bases between them. CDR3 length equals 15 residues.

The rearrangement links TRBV4-2 to TRBJ2-5, with D maybe TRBD1 (6 bases). Per germline, CDR1 LGHNA and CDR2 YNFKEQ. The CDR3 is 15 residues long. V lost 0 bases and J 2 bases, leaving 10 bases between the germline ends. The CDR3 DNA reads as TGTGCCAGCAGCCAAGAACGCACAGGGCAAGAGACCCAGTACTTC. This sequence encodes CASSQERTGQETQYF.

This chain uses TRBV30 with TRBJ1-5; 7 bases agree with TRBD1. There are 14 residues in the CDR3. Losses at the gene ends were 5 bases for V and 0 bases for J; bases not matched to a gene: 4. Germline CDR1 reads GTSNPN; CDR2 reads SVGIG (reference sequence). CDR3 bases: TGTGCCTGGCGCACAGGGGTTAGCAATCAGCCCCAGCATTTT. Its protein is CAWRTGVSNQPQHF. Supplemented by reference TRBV30 and TRBJ1-5, the full variable domain reads SQTIHQWPATLVQPVGSPLSLECTVEGTSNPNLYWYRQAAGRGLQLLFYSVGIGQISSEVPQNLSASRPQDRQFILSSKKLLLSDSGFYLCAWRTGVSNQPQHFGDGTRLSIL.

CDR3 sequence reads: CSVDPLAGGYNEQFF. In DNA, the CDR3 is TGCAGCGTTGATCCACTAGCGGGAGGATACAATGAGCAGTTCTTC. V and J are TRBV29-1 and TRBJ2-1; 12 nucleotides line up with TRBD2. CDR1 is SQVTM and CDR2 is ANQGSEA in the germline V gene. Trimming at V came to 3 bases and at J to 4 bases, leaving 4 bases not matched to a gene. The CDR3 covers 15 residues.